The 11 T cell receptor beta chains reported below all come from one sample, sequenced in a study of cytotoxic CD8 clonotypes in ibrutinib-treated CLL. The repertoire was sequenced with immunoSEQ multiplex PCR; TCRdb's copy has only in-frame clones and lacks some. Counted here are about 25,000 clones, about 81% occurring once; the ten biggest clones make up 7% to 9.5%. The material was PBMCs, obtained before ibrutinib treatment. All receptors come from a human donor with chronic lymphocytic leukemia.

The V gene is TRBV10-3, the J gene TRBJ1-2, with D unresolved. Germline lookup yields CDR1 ENHRY and CDR2 SYGVKD. The V and J ends lost 6 bases and 2 bases respectively, with 10 bases between them. The CDR3 runs 13 residues. The chain's CDR3 is CAIREGRNYGYTF. In nucleotides, the CDR3 is TGTGCCATCAGAGAGGGAAGAAACTATGGCTACACCTTC.

The chain employs TRBV27 and TRBJ2-5, with D tentatively TRBD1 or TRBD2 (6 bases each). Germline CDR1 reads MNHEY; CDR2 reads SMNVEV (reference sequence). CDR3 size: 13 residues. Deletions cut 5 bases from V and 5 bases from J, with 12 bases between. The CDR3 nucleotides read TGTGCCAGCAGTCCGGGGGCGCTGGAGACCCAGTACTTC. Translating gives CASSPGALETQYF.

This chain joins TRBV11-2 and TRBJ1-5; D not resolved. V was pared by 2 bases and J by 4 bases, with 6 bases between. The length of the CDR3 is 13 residues. CDR1 and CDR2 from the germline V gene are SGHAT and FQNNGV. The CDR3 reads CASSLNRNQPQHF. CDR3 DNA sequence: TGTGCCAGCAGCTTAAATAGGAATCAGCCCCAGCATTTT.

V gene TRBV19 combines with J gene TRBJ1-2; TRBD1 aligns across 7 bases. With 4 bases clipped from V and 8 bases from J, the junction kept 13 bases outside the gene matches. CDR1 LNHDA and CDR2 SQIVND come from the germline V gene (reference sequence). The CDR3 extends over 15 amino acids. CDR3 DNA: TGTGCCAGTAGTACCGACAGGGAAGGGACGCGGGGCTACACCTTC. Translating it yields CASSTDREGTRGYTF.

The rearrangement links TRBV5-5 to TRBJ1-2; the match to TRBD1 covers 12 bases. In germline, CDR1 is SGHKS, CDR2 YYEKEE (reference sequence). The CDR3 spans 19 residues. V lost 3 bases to trimming and J lost 2 bases; unmatched junction nucleotides: 14. In DNA form, the CDR3 reads TGTGCCAGCAGCTCCGGGACAGGGGGCGCGTCTGGGCAAAACTATGGCTACACCTTC. The encoded protein is CASSSGTGGASGQNYGYTF.

Only one count was recorded for this clone. The chain has TRBV6-1 and TRBJ1-2; D gene unclear. V was trimmed by 5 bases and J by 1 base, leaving 8 bases between them. The CDR3 runs 13 residues. Germline lookup yields CDR1 MNHNS and CDR2 SASEGT. CDR3 region: CASSQEFNYGYTF. Here the CDR3 DNA reads TGTGCCAGCAGTCAGGAGTTTAACTATGGCTACACCTTC.

The chain carries TRBV6-1 and TRBJ1-5, with 7 nucleotides matching TRBD1. Germline trimming cut 2 bases from V and 7 bases from J; bases unmatched to any gene: 5. From germline, CDR1 is MNHNS and CDR2 SASEGT. The CDR3 is made up of 14 amino acids. The CDR3 DNA sequence: TGTGCCAGCAGTGAAAAGAGACAGGGCCAGCCCCAGCATTTT. This translates into CASSEKRQGQPQHF.

This clone came up a few times. V usage is TRBV28 and J usage is TRBJ1-5; D might be TRBD1 (5 bases). The ends were cut back, 5 bases at V and 7 bases at J, with 18 bases in the middle. The germline CDR1 and CDR2 sequences are MDHEN and SYDVKM. This CDR3 spans 15 amino acids. This CDR3 reads CASSPGGSRGQPQHF. The CDR3 DNA sequence: TGTGCCAGCAGTCCAGGAGGGTCCCGGGGGCAGCCCCAGCATTTT.

This rearrangement joins TRBV6-5 to TRBJ2-7, with D perhaps matching TRBD1 (6 bases). CDR3 length: 14 residues. V was trimmed by 6 bases and J by 2 bases, leaving 14 bases between them. CDR1 is MNHEY, CDR2 SVGAGI, per germline. The CDR3 DNA is TGTGCCAGCAGGCAGCGGACAGCAACCTACGAGCAGTACTTC. Protein sequence: CASRQRTATYEQYF.

The rearrangement uses TRBV4-3 and TRBJ2-7; 10 bases fit TRBD2. CDR3 length: 16 amino acids. V was pared by 0 bases and J by 6 bases, with 8 bases of the junction left unmatched. Germline lookup yields CDR1 LGHNA and CDR2 YSLEER. The CDR3 bases are TGCGCCAGCAGCCAAGACTTAGCGGGAGGATCCAGCGAGCAGTACTTC. It codes for CASSQDLAGGSSEQYF.

This chain connects TRBV25-1 to TRBJ2-4; maybe TRBD1 (6 bases). The CDR3 is 12 amino acids. Germline-derived CDR1 and CDR2 are MGHDK and SYGVNS. The ends were cut back, 2 bases at V and 15 bases at J, with 14 bases in the middle. The CDR3 loop is CASSEEGVARYF. The DNA for the CDR3 is TGTGCCAGCAGTGAAGAGGGGGTAGCTAGGTACTTC. The full variable domain, completed using reference TRBV25-1 and TRBJ2-4, is EADIYQTPRYLVIGTGKKITLECSQTMGHDKMYWYQQDPGMELHLIHYSYGVNSTEKGDLSSESTVSRIRTEHFPLTLESARPSHTSQYLCASSEEGVARYFGAGTRLSVL.